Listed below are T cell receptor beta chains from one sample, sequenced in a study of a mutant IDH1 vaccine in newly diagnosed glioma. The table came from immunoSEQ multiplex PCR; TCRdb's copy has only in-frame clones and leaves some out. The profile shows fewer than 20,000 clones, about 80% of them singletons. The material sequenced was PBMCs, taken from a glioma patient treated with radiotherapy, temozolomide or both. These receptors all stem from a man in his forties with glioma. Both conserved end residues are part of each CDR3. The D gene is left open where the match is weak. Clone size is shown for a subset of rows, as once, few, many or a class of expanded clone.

CDR3 protein: CASSDTTDTSTDTQYF
CDR3 DNA: TGTGCCAGCAGTGATACGACAGATACTAGCACAGATACGCAGTATTTT
J gene: TRBJ2-3
V gene: TRBV2
clone size: -
D gene: -

CDR3 protein: CASTHRARRTEAFF
CDR3 DNA: TGTGCCAGCACCCACAGGGCTCGTCGGACTGAAGCTTTCTTT
J gene: TRBJ1-1
V gene: TRBV6-5
clone size: -
D gene: -

CDR3 protein: CASSLTYNEQFF
CDR3 DNA: TGTGCCAGCAGCCTCACATACAATGAGCAGTTCTTC
J gene: TRBJ2-1
V gene: TRBV11-2
clone size: -
D gene: -

CDR3 protein: CASSLGAGTQETQYF
CDR3 DNA: TGCGCCAGCAGCTTAGGAGCGGGCACCCAAGAGACCCAGTACTTC
J gene: TRBJ2-5
V gene: TRBV5-1
clone size: -
D gene: -

CDR3 protein: CASSGGGEGTQYF
CDR3 DNA: TGTGCCAGCAGCGGGGGAGGGGAGGGGACCCAGTACTTC
J gene: TRBJ2-5
V gene: TRBV4-2
clone size: -
D gene: TRBD2

CDR3 protein: CASSEALVTQYF
CDR3 DNA: TGTGCCAGCAGTGAAGCGCTCGTGACCCAGTACTTC
J gene: TRBJ2-5
V gene: TRBV6-1
clone size: once
D gene: -

CDR3 protein: CASRSGQGEIYGYTF
CDR3 DNA: TGTGCCAGCAGGTCGGGACAGGGGGAAATCTATGGCTACACCTTC
J gene: TRBJ1-2
V gene: TRBV6-5
clone size: -
D gene: TRBD1

CDR3 protein: CATSRRTGAYPYTF
CDR3 DNA: TGTGCCACCAGCAGAAGGACAGGAGCTTATCCCTACACCTTC
J gene: TRBJ1-2
V gene: TRBV15
clone size: -
D gene: TRBD1

CDR3 protein: CASSRPGTGNYEQYF
CDR3 DNA: TGTGCCAGTAGTAGGCCCGGGACAGGGAACTACGAGCAGTACTTC
J gene: TRBJ2-7
V gene: TRBV19
clone size: -
D gene: TRBD1

CDR3 protein: CASRDGTSGSYYEQYF
CDR3 DNA: TGTGCCAGCAGAGACGGAACTAGCGGGAGTTACTACGAGCAGTACTTC
J gene: TRBJ2-7
V gene: TRBV6-6
clone size: -
D gene: TRBD2

CDR3 protein: CASSRDSSTDTQYF
CDR3 DNA: TGTGCCAGCAGCCGGGACAGCAGCACAGATACGCAGTATTTT
J gene: TRBJ2-3
V gene: TRBV7-2
clone size: few
D gene: TRBD1

CDR3 protein: CASSQGPGGGKLFF
CDR3 DNA: TGCGCCAGCAGCCAAGGGCCAGGGGGCGGAAAACTGTTTTTT
J gene: TRBJ1-4
V gene: TRBV4-1
clone size: -
D gene: TRBD1

CDR3 protein: CASSLHDRESFSGANVLTF
CDR3 DNA: TGCGCCAGCAGCTTACACGACAGGGAGTCATTCTCTGGGGCCAACGTCCTGACTTTC
J gene: TRBJ2-6
V gene: TRBV5-1
clone size: once
D gene: TRBD1

CDR3 protein: CASRRTGDEQYF
CDR3 DNA: TGTGCCAGCAGGCGTACAGGGGACGAGCAGTACTTC
J gene: TRBJ2-7
V gene: TRBV6-1
clone size: -
D gene: TRBD1

CDR3 protein: CASSFYRLADMVTDTQYF
CDR3 DNA: TGTGCCAGCAGCTTTTATCGACTAGCGGATATGGTAACAGATACGCAGTATTTT
J gene: TRBJ2-3
V gene: TRBV5-6
clone size: -
D gene: TRBD2

CDR3 protein: CASRRDRGKFYGYTF
CDR3 DNA: TGTGCCAGTAGGCGGGACAGGGGGAAGTTCTATGGCTACACCTTC
J gene: TRBJ1-2
V gene: TRBV19
clone size: -
D gene: TRBD1

CDR3 protein: CASSGWQGVYEQYF
CDR3 DNA: TGTGCCAGCAGTGGATGGCAGGGGGTCTACGAGCAGTACTTC
J gene: TRBJ2-7
V gene: TRBV2
clone size: -
D gene: TRBD1

CDR3 protein: CASTGQNNYGYTF
CDR3 DNA: TGTGCCAGTACGGGACAGAATAACTATGGCTACACCTTC
J gene: TRBJ1-2
V gene: TRBV2
clone size: -
D gene: TRBD1

CDR3 protein: CASSMTGIGEKLFF
CDR3 DNA: TGTGCCAGCAGTATGACAGGGATCGGTGAAAAACTGTTTTTT
J gene: TRBJ1-4
V gene: TRBV2
clone size: -
D gene: TRBD1

CDR3 protein: CASSLESLAGGPRTQYF
CDR3 DNA: TGTGCCAGCAGCTTAGAGAGTCTAGCGGGAGGGCCGAGGACCCAGTACTTC
J gene: TRBJ2-5
V gene: TRBV7-7
clone size: -
D gene: TRBD2

CDR3 protein: CASSLVGPGLGYTF
CDR3 DNA: TGTGCCAGCAGTTTAGTAGGTCCGGGGTTGGGCTACACCTTC
J gene: TRBJ1-2
V gene: TRBV28
clone size: -
D gene: -

CDR3 protein: CASSLDRVGLYEQYF
CDR3 DNA: TGTGCCAGCAGTCTCGACAGAGTGGGACTCTACGAGCAGTACTTC
J gene: TRBJ2-7
V gene: TRBV6-1
clone size: few
D gene: -

CDR3 protein: CASSETRSNQPQYF
CDR3 DNA: TGTGCCAGCAGTGAAACACGTAGCAATCAGCCCCAGTATTTT
J gene: TRBJ2-3
V gene: TRBV2
clone size: -
D gene: -

CDR3 protein: CASSLDHYGYTF
CDR3 DNA: TGTGCCAGCAGTCTGGACCACTATGGCTACACCTTC
J gene: TRBJ1-2
V gene: TRBV2
clone size: few
D gene: -

CDR3 protein: CSVSELASYNEQFF
CDR3 DNA: TGCAGCGTTAGCGAACTAGCCTCCTACAATGAGCAGTTCTTC
J gene: TRBJ2-1
V gene: TRBV29-1
clone size: once
D gene: -

CDR3 protein: CASSVTGRGYTF
CDR3 DNA: TGCGCCAGCAGCGTGACAGGGCGTGGCTACACCTTC
J gene: TRBJ1-2
V gene: TRBV5-1
clone size: -
D gene: TRBD1

CDR3 protein: CASSVGGQTNEKLFF
CDR3 DNA: TGCGCCAGCAGCGTGGGGGGGCAGACTAATGAAAAACTGTTTTTT
J gene: TRBJ1-4
V gene: TRBV5-1
clone size: -
D gene: -

CDR3 protein: CASSWDRSAYGYTF
CDR3 DNA: TGTGCCAGCAGTTGGGATCGGTCAGCATATGGCTACACCTTC
J gene: TRBJ1-2
V gene: TRBV6-5
clone size: -
D gene: -

CDR3 protein: CASLPGRVNTEAFF
CDR3 DNA: TGTGCCAGCCTGCCGGGACGGGTGAACACTGAAGCTTTCTTT
J gene: TRBJ1-1
V gene: TRBV6-1
clone size: -
D gene: -

CDR3 protein: CASSTRDEQFF
CDR3 DNA: TGTGCCAGCTCGACCCGGGATGAGCAGTTCTTC
J gene: TRBJ2-1
V gene: TRBV18
clone size: -
D gene: -

CDR3 protein: CASSALGQGAPYEQYF
CDR3 DNA: TGTGCCAGCAGTGCGTTGGGACAGGGGGCCCCCTACGAGCAGTACTTC
J gene: TRBJ2-7
V gene: TRBV6-1
clone size: once
D gene: TRBD1

CDR3 protein: CSVSMGGTEAFF
CDR3 DNA: TGCAGCGTTTCGATGGGTGGCACTGAAGCTTTCTTT
J gene: TRBJ1-1
V gene: TRBV29-1
clone size: -
D gene: -

CDR3 protein: CASSYHREKAEAFF
CDR3 DNA: TGTGCCAGCAGTTACCACCGGGAGAAAGCTGAAGCTTTCTTT
J gene: TRBJ1-1
V gene: TRBV6-5
clone size: -
D gene: -

CDR3 protein: CSVEKVRQEAFF
CDR3 DNA: TGCAGCGTTGAAAAGGTGCGGCAGGAAGCTTTCTTT
J gene: TRBJ1-1
V gene: TRBV29-1
clone size: few
D gene: -

CDR3 protein: CASSPTGGTGNTIYF
CDR3 DNA: TGTGCCAGCAGCCCGACAGGGGGCACCGGAAACACCATATATTTT
J gene: TRBJ1-3
V gene: TRBV5-6
clone size: -
D gene: TRBD1

CDR3 protein: CASSSGPRMNTEAFF
CDR3 DNA: TGTGCCAGCAGCTCGGGCCCTCGAATGAACACTGAAGCTTTCTTT
J gene: TRBJ1-1
V gene: TRBV5-6
clone size: -
D gene: -

CDR3 protein: CASSLSGLAGGIDTQYF
CDR3 DNA: TGTGCCAGCAGCCTGTCGGGACTAGCGGGAGGGATAGATACGCAGTATTTT
J gene: TRBJ2-3
V gene: TRBV7-2
clone size: -
D gene: TRBD2

CDR3 protein: CSPTSRNEQFF
CDR3 DNA: TGCAGCCCGACTAGCCGCAATGAGCAGTTCTTC
J gene: TRBJ2-1
V gene: TRBV29-1
clone size: -
D gene: TRBD2